The 8 T cell receptor beta chains below all came from one sample that was sequenced in a study of PD-1 blockade in classical Hodgkin lymphoma. In every patient, relapse followed autologous stem cell transplantation, while exposure to brentuximab vedotin differed. Measured with immunoSEQ multiplex PCR; TCRdb has only the in-frame clones, and not every one. The data show 150,000 or so clones, approximately 80% seen once. Sequences were derived from peripheral blood mononuclear cells (PBMCs), sampled before the second cycle of nivolumab. The source of these receptors is a human donor with classical Hodgkin lymphoma.

The chain combines TRBV11-2 with TRBJ2-5; D is uncertain. There are 13 residues in the CDR3. Deletions cut 3 bases from V and 3 bases from J, with 8 bases between. Per germline, CDR1 SGHAT and CDR2 FQNNGV. Written as DNA, the CDR3 is TGTGCCAGCAGCTTTTCCGGCGAAGAGACCCAGTACTTC. It is translated as CASSFSGEETQYF.

This sequence joins TRBV25-1 and TRBJ2-5, with D possibly matching TRBD2 (6 bases). This CDR3 comprises 16 residues. V was trimmed by 1 base and J by 5 bases, leaving 17 bases between them. CDR1 is MGHDK and CDR2 is SYGVNS in the germline V gene. Written as DNA, the CDR3 is TGTGCCAGCAGTGAATCGAGGGACTGGCCGTCGGAGACCCAGTACTTC. Translated: CASSESRDWPSETQYF.

V is TRBV5-4 and J is TRBJ1-2, with 8 bases identical to TRBD1. This CDR3 has 13 amino acids. Germline V CDR1 and CDR2: SGHNT, YYREEE (reference sequence). The J segment lost 2 bases and the V segment lost 3 bases, leaving 0 bases of the junction unmatched. The DNA for the CDR3 is TGTGCCAGCAGCTGGACAGGGAACTATGGCTACACCTTC. The encoded protein is CASSWTGNYGYTF.

The rearrangement links TRBV29-1 to TRBJ2-7, with D perhaps TRBD1 (6 bases). V lost 4 bases, J lost 4 bases, and 14 bases lay in between. Germline loops: CDR1 SQVTM, CDR2 ANQGSEA. CDR3 length: 13 amino acids. CDR3 loop: CSVVIRGNYEQYF. The CDR3, as DNA: TGCAGCGTTGTTATCAGGGGAAATTACGAGCAGTACTTC.

The chain combines TRBV5-1 with TRBJ1-1; no clear D gene. CDR1 is SGHRS, CDR2 YFSETQ, per germline. The CDR3 has 12 amino acids. V lost 4 bases and J lost 11, with 15 bases in between. The CDR3 sequence is CASSPEGPGAFF. The CDR3 bases are TGCGCCAGCAGCCCGGAGGGTCCTGGGGCTTTCTTT.

In this sample, this clone turned up a few times. This chain uses TRBV6-5 with TRBJ1-6; D unresolved. Germline V gives CDR1 MNHEY, CDR2 SVGAGI. Deletions cut 2 bases from V and 8 bases from J, with 10 bases between. This CDR3 comprises 14 residues. CDR3 sequence: CASSYQPHHSPLHF. Here the CDR3 DNA reads TGTGCCAGCAGTTACCAACCGCACCATTCACCCCTCCACTTT.

The CDR3 bases are TGTGCCAGCAGCTTAGCCCCCCGCATTCAGTACTTC. Translation: CASSLAPRIQYF. The chain employs TRBV7-9 and TRBJ2-4; D is ambiguous. The CDR3 covers 12 residues. Germline lookup yields CDR1 SEHNR and CDR2 FQNEAQ (reference sequence). With 0 bases removed from V and 9 bases from J, the gap between germline ends came to 6 bases. Complete variable domain (other parts from reference TRBV7-9 and TRBJ2-4): DTGVSQNPRHKITKRGQNVTFRCDPISEHNRLYWYRQTLGQGPEFLTYFQNEAQLEKSRLLSDRFSAERPKGSFSTLEIQRTEQGDSAMYLCASSLAPRIQYFGAGTRLSVL.

This rearrangement joins TRBV5-4 to TRBJ1-6, with 11 bases that match TRBD1. In germline, CDR1 is SGHNT, CDR2 YYREEE (reference sequence). Trimming cost V 3 bases and J 5 bases; bases outside gene matches: 1. There are 15 residues in the CDR3. CDR3 region: CASSWGQGDNSPLHF. As DNA, the CDR3 is TGTGCCAGCAGCTGGGGACAGGGGGATAATTCACCCCTCCACTTT.